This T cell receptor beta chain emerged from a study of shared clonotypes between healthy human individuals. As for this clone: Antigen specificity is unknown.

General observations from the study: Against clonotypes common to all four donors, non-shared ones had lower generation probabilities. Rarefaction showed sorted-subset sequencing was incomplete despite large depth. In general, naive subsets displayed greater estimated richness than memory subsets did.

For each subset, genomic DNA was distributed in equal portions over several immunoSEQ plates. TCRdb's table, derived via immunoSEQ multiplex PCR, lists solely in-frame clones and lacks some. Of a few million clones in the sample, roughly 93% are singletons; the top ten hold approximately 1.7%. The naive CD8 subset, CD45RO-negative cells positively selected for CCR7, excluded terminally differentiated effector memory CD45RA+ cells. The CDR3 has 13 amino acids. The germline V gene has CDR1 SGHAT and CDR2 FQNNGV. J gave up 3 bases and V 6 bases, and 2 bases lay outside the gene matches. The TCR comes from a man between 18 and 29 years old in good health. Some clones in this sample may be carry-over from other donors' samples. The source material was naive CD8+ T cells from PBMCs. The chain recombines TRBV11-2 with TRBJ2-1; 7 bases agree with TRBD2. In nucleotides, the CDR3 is TGTGCCAGCAGTGGGGACTACTACAATGAGCAGTTCTTC. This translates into CASSGDYYNEQFF.